This T cell receptor beta chain derives from a study of tumor and adjacent non-tumor tissue in lung cancer. Broader study findings: Tumor TCR diversity, when higher, was linked to shorter survival.

The CDR3 has 15 amino acids. This sample's RNA came from whole unsorted tissue. This non-tumor lung sample came from over 3 cm beyond the tumor edge. Newly diagnosed lung cancer patients had thoracic surgery in China, August–late 2014, without prior chemotherapy. Worth noting for this clonotype: What it binds is unknown. Since no conserved phenylalanine or tryptophan closes the CDR3, a read error is the likely cause.

A modified ARM-PCR protocol with three rounds of nested PCR amplified TCRbeta. Using its own MiXCR run on the multiplex PCR reads, TCRdb lists one record per CDR3 protein. This sample has tens of thousands of distinct CDR3 sequences; around three quarters occur once, and the top ten carry 35% to 55%. This TCR derives from a man aged 60 to 75 with non-small cell lung cancer. The sequenced sample was distant non-tumor lung tissue. V is TRBV12-3 or TRBV12-4 and J is TRBJ2-1, with TRBD2 matching over 7 bases. Near its end, the DNA agrees better with TRBJ2-7, so the J call may be wrong. The CDR3 region has the DNA TGTGCCAGCAGTTTCCCTCAGCGGGATCATAATGAGCAGTACATC. It yields the protein CASSFPQRDHNEQYI.